Listed below are T cell receptor beta chains from one sample, sequenced in a study of low-dose radiotherapy and immunotherapy resistance in tumors. Each CDR3 protein gets one entry after TCRdb re-called the reads with MiXCR. The sample yields tens of thousands of distinct CDR3 sequences, 20% to 25% seen once. The input for sequencing was PBMCs, taken after low-dose radiotherapy plus immunotherapy. These receptors were taken from a female donor with ovarian cancer. CDR3s leave out the opening cysteine and the closing phenylalanine or tryptophan. Part of the rows lack a size; the others show once, few, many or a class for expanded clones.

ASRLTGAGNTEAF many TRBV12-3/TRBV12-4
ASSLGRSLNSHEQY many TRBV5-1
ASSYSNYEQF - TRBV28
ASSLDGAAEETQY many TRBV5-4
ASSFSSWQGAGTGELF many TRBV28
ASSFNSGQGWGYT - TRBV5-4
SARDRGLDNEQF many TRBV20-1
SARYTAGGGEQY few TRBV20-1
ASTASTDTQY many TRBV28
ASSVRTSGRNTDTQY many TRBV7-9
ASNPARVTDTQY many TRBV5-1
ASSEGCRTSGAPIYEQY many TRBV7-4
ASSLAGSRNEQF - TRBV7-6
AWGVQGNIQY - TRBV30
SAPIGGRGDQPQH many TRBV20-1
ASRLAGGSEEQF - TRBV5-1
ASSSGTGLDYEQY many TRBV18
ASSQRTEQY many TRBV6-2/TRBV6-3
ASTYGSFKNTEAF - TRBV6-2/TRBV6-3
SARTGGALSDTQY few TRBV20-1
ASSYPRQGAGTEAF many TRBV6-6
ASRVRASNEQY - TRBV6-8
ASSQDPPTAGAPLH many TRBV4-1
ASSPPGSRETQY many TRBV11-2
ASSPPGSPETQY many TRBV19
ASSLLGGVDNEQF - TRBV27
ASSLVPTGHYEQY many TRBV5-8
ASRQTAEGNQPQH many TRBV6-6
ASSPLGQAAYNEQF many TRBV6-2/TRBV6-3
AWSQGATGDQPQH - TRBV30